The 15 T cell receptor beta chains below were found in one sample sequenced in a study of blood T cell repertoires in COVID-19. The method was immunoSEQ multiplex PCR; TCRdb's version includes in-frame clones alone and lacks a portion of them. The top ten clones hold roughly 6.7% of a sample with about 190,000 clones, around 86% of them seen once. Sequenced input: peripheral blood. Receptors originate from a man aged 35-49 years with acute or convalescent COVID-19.

The chain is built from TRBV6-1 and TRBJ2-7; 15 positions agree with TRBD2. V trimming: 4 bases; J trimming: 1 base; junction bases outside the gene matches: 2. The CDR3 runs to 16 residues. Germline assignment: CDR1 MNHNS and CDR2 SASEGT. CDR3 DNA: TGTGCCAGCAGTGTAGGGACTAGCGGGGGGTCCTACGAGCAGTACTTC. Encoded protein: CASSVGTSGGSYEQYF.

This clone was observed a few times. The rearrangement joins TRBV7-8 to TRBJ1-3, with D possibly TRBD1 on 6 matching bases. V lost 5 bases and J 0 bases, leaving 11 bases between the germline ends. The length of the CDR3 is 15 residues. Germline CDR1 and CDR2: SGHVS and FQNEAQ. The CDR3 region has the DNA TGTGCCAGCAGCCACAAAGGGGGCTCTGGAAACACCATATATTTT. Residues: CASSHKGGSGNTIYF. The full variable domain, its missing parts supplied by reference TRBV7-8 and TRBJ1-3, is GAGVSQSPRYKVAKRGQDVALRCDPISGHVSLFWYQQALGQGPEFLTYFQNEAQLDKSGLPSDRFFAERPEGSVSTLKIQRTQQEDSAVYLCASSHKGGSGNTIYFGEGSWLTVV.

The chain has TRBV9 and TRBJ1-6; a weak D match, TRBD1 (6 bases). This CDR3 comprises 15 residues. Trimming removed 3 bases at V and 10 bases at J, with 17 bases between. CDR1 is SGDLS and CDR2 is YYNGEE in the germline V gene. The CDR3 coding sequence is TGTGCCAGCAGCGGAGGACAGAGCGGAGGCTCACCCCTCCACTTT. It translates to CASSGGQSGGSPLHF. The complete variable domain, with remaining parts taken from reference TRBV9 and TRBJ1-6, reads DSGVTQTPKHLITATGQRVTLRCSPRSGDLSVYWYQQSLDQGLQFLIQYYNGEERAKGNILERFSAQQFPDLHSELNLSSLELGDSALYFCASSGGQSGGSPLHFGNGTRLTVT.

The J gene is TRBJ2-1, the V gene TRBV28; tentative D call: TRBD1 (6 bases). V lost 5 bases, J lost 14 bases, and 13 bases lay in between. The CDR3 length is 11 residues. Germline CDR1 MDHEN, CDR2 SYDVKM. The CDR3 DNA follows: TGTGCCAGCAGTCTCGGACAGTTTAAGTTCTTC. This encodes CASSLGQFKFF.

The chain combines TRBV10-3 with TRBJ2-1; 8 nucleotides line up with TRBD2. Germline trimming cut 4 bases from V and 5 bases from J; bases unmatched to any gene: 7. Per germline, CDR1 ENHRY and CDR2 SYGVKD. The CDR3 has 15 residues. CDR3 nucleotides: TGTGCCATCAGTGCCTTACGGGGGGGAGACAATGAGCAGTTCTTC. It yields the protein CAISALRGGDNEQFF.

The V call is TRBV13, the J call TRBJ1-2; D not resolved. CDR1 and CDR2 from the germline V gene are PRHDT and FYEKMQ (reference sequence). The CDR3 is 13 amino acids. Trimming cost V 1 base and J 5 bases, with 8 bases left between them. CDR3 sequence: CASSLDGRYGYTF. The CDR3 DNA follows: TGTGCCAGCAGCTTAGATGGCAGGTATGGCTACACCTTC.

V gene TRBV4-1 combines with J gene TRBJ1-2; no clear D. Trimming took off 4 bases at V and 3 bases at J, with 18 bases between the two ends. The CDR3 spans 16 residues. Looked up from germline, CDR1 is MGHRA and CDR2 is YSYEKL. CDR3 sequence (DNA): TGCGCCAGCAGCCCGGGGAGACGGAGGGATGACTATGGCTACACCTTC. Protein product: CASSPGRRRDDYGYTF.

In its sample, this clone was seen once. J is TRBJ1-2 and V is TRBV4-1; possible D gene TRBD1, 6 bases. The CDR3 is made up of 15 amino acids. V lost 1 base and J 4 bases, leaving 13 bases between the germline ends. Germline V gene data show CDR1 as MGHRA and CDR2 as YSYEKL. Here the CDR3 reads CASSQVIGQLYGYTF. DNA for the CDR3: TGCGCCAGCAGCCAAGTCATAGGACAGCTCTATGGCTACACCTTC.

V gene TRBV11-2 combines with J gene TRBJ1-6; 9 bases are shared with TRBD1. There are 14 residues in the CDR3. V dropped 7 bases and J dropped 10; count of bases not matched to a gene: 8. CDR1 and CDR2 (germline): SGHAT, FQNNGV. The CDR3 DNA is TGTGCCAGCACCCCGAGGGACAGGGACTCACCCCTCCACTTT. This encodes CASTPRDRDSPLHF.

CDR3 coding DNA: TGTGCCAGCAGCCGGGCCAGGGAGGTAAAAGCTTTCTTT. It specifies CASSRAREVKAFF. V is TRBV11-2 and J is TRBJ1-1; D is perhaps TRBD1 (5 bases). Trimming stripped 5 bases from V and 9 bases from J, with 16 bases between. The CDR3 length is 13 residues. Germline CDR1 reads SGHAT; CDR2 reads FQNNGV.

V is TRBV7-2 and J is TRBJ1-1, with D unresolved. V dropped 3 bases and J dropped 1 base, with 9 bases sitting between them. The CDR3 length is 14 residues. Germline V gene sequence: CDR1 SGHTA, CDR2 FQGNSA. CDR3 DNA: TGTGCCAGCAGCTTCAGACTGCAGAACACTGAAGCTTTCTTT. Translating gives CASSFRLQNTEAFF.

The chain combines TRBV6-6 with TRBJ2-1, with D perhaps TRBD2 (6 bases). Germline-derived CDR1 and CDR2 are MNHNY and SVGAGI (reference sequence). This CDR3 region has 17 residues. Deletions cut 6 bases from V and 0 bases from J, with 18 bases between. The CDR3 protein is CASSRRPGVSSYNEQFF. CDR3 bases: TGTGCCAGCAGCCGACGGCCGGGGGTTAGCTCCTACAATGAGCAGTTCTTC.

The gene calls are TRBV28 and TRBJ1-6; 9 nucleotides match TRBD1. V gave up 4 bases and J gave up 5 bases; unmatched junction bases: 3. This CDR3 is 15 amino acids long. Germline V lookup: CDR1 MDHEN, CDR2 SYDVKM. DNA for the CDR3: TGTGCCAGCAGTTCGGGACAGGGAGATAATTCACCCCTCCACTTT. Its translation is CASSSGQGDNSPLHF. The full variable domain, completed using reference TRBV28 and TRBJ1-6, is DVKVTQSSRYLVKRTGEKVFLECVQDMDHENMFWYRQDPGLGLRLIYFSYDVKMKEKGDIPEGYSVSREKKERFSLILESASTNQTSMYLCASSSGQGDNSPLHFGNGTRLTVT.

The CDR3, as DNA: TGTGCCAGCAGTTTAGTACAGGGGTTATATTCACCCCTCCACTTT. This translates into CASSLVQGLYSPLHF. V is TRBV28 and J is TRBJ1-6; 7 nucleotides line up with TRBD1. The J segment lost 8 bases and the V segment lost 2 bases, leaving 6 bases of the junction unmatched. The CDR3 contains 15 residues. CDR1 MDHEN and CDR2 SYDVKM come from the germline V gene. The variable domain in full, with the rest retrieved from reference TRBV28 and TRBJ1-6, is DVKVTQSSRYLVKRTGEKVFLECVQDMDHENMFWYRQDPGLGLRLIYFSYDVKMKEKGDIPEGYSVSREKKERFSLILESASTNQTSMYLCASSLVQGLYSPLHFGNGTRLTVT.

The V call is TRBV25-1, the J call TRBJ2-5, with D uncertain. The ends were cut back, 2 bases at V and 4 bases at J, with 8 bases in the middle. The length of the CDR3 is 13 residues. Germline V lookup: CDR1 MGHDK, CDR2 SYGVNS. The CDR3 reads CASSEHGGETQYF. The CDR3 bases are TGTGCCAGCAGTGAACATGGCGGAGAGACCCAGTACTTC.